This paragraph covers one T cell receptor (beta chain) sequence. Its specificity is not known. The germline V gene has CDR1 SGHAT and CDR2 FQNNGV. The germline V and J ends were trimmed by 5 bases and 5 bases, with 21 bases remaining between them. This CDR3 comprises 16 residues. This entry is derived from a study of OX40 agonist ivuxolimab in advanced cancers. Study overall: Patients were treated with intravenous ivuxolimab, dosed at 0.01 to 10 mg/kg and infused every 2 weeks. General observations from the study: In a subset of nonresponders, normalized T-cell clonal expansion was also low.

The data were produced by immunoSEQ multiplex PCR, yet TCRdb's version contains in-frame clones alone and is incomplete. The sample shows around 44,000 clones, approximately 80% of them seen only once. This receptor was obtained from an adult with an advanced solid tumor such as melanoma, head and neck, liver or kidney cancer. The chain couples TRBV11-2 to TRBJ1-2; the D gene is possibly TRBD1 (5 bases). This material consisted of CD4+ or CD8+ T cells sorted from blood, taken in a trial of the OX40 agonist ivuxolimab. The CDR3: CASSPVSGTRGYGYTF. In DNA form, the CDR3 reads TGTGCCAGCAGCCCAGTTTCGGGGACCCGGGGGTATGGCTACACCTTC. Using reference TRBV11-2 and TRBJ1-2 for the parts outside the CDR3, the full variable domain is EAGVAQSPRYKIIEKRQSVAFWCNPISGHATLYWYQQILGQGPKLLIQFQNNGVVDDSQLPKDRFSAERLKGVDSTLKIQPAKLEDSAVYLCASSPVSGTRGYGYTFGSGTRLTVV.